These 8 T cell receptor beta chains share one sample of origin, sequenced in a study of cytomegalovirus exposure and HLA in healthy donors. The PCR employed 60 Vbeta primers together with 13 Jbeta primers. Clones were read by immunoSEQ multiplex PCR, and TCRdb kept only the in-frame ones, dropping some. Among roughly 130,000 clones listed, approximately 80% were seen once. Material: PBMCs. The receptors were sampled from a male donor in good health and CMV-seronegative.

This chain connects TRBV5-1 to TRBJ2-3; TRBD2 might be the D (6 bases). Trimming removed 4 bases from V and 6 bases from J, with 21 bases in between. Germline CDR1 SGHRS, CDR2 YFSETQ. The CDR3 covers 16 residues. Written as DNA, the CDR3 is TGCGCCAGCAGCCCGGTCGTGGGGGGAAAGGGGGATACGCAGTATTTT. This translates into CASSPVVGGKGDTQYF.

The rearrangement uses TRBV2 and TRBJ1-6; weak D call: TRBD1 (5 bases). Trimming pared 5 bases from V and 0 bases from J, leaving 23 bases between. The CDR3 runs 20 residues. Per the germline V gene, CDR1 is SNHLY and CDR2 is FYNNEI. The CDR3 region has the DNA TGTGCCAGCAGTCGGACCGTTGGGGGGACGCAAAGCTCCTATAATTCACCCCTCCACTTT. As protein: CASSRTVGGTQSSYNSPLHF.

This clone was seen a few times. The chain combines TRBV7-6 with TRBJ2-2, with 10 bases lining up with TRBD2. CDR1 and CDR2 from the germline V gene are SGHVS and FNYEAQ. The V and J ends lost 5 bases and 7 bases, in that order; junction bases with no gene match: 25. This CDR3 comprises 21 residues. The CDR3: CASSRRRASGGPVAGGGELFF. CDR3 nucleotides: TGTGCCAGCAGCCGTCGTAGGGCTAGCGGGGGCCCCGTCGCAGGGGGCGGGGAGCTGTTTTTT. Supplemented by reference TRBV7-6 and TRBJ2-2, the full variable domain reads GAGVSQSPRYKVTKRGQDVALRCDPISGHVSLYWYRQALGQGPEFLTYFNYEAQQDKSGLPNDRFSAERPEGSISTLTIQRTEQRDSAMYRCASSRRRASGGPVAGGGELFFGEGSRLTVL.

This clone showed up just a few times. The V gene is TRBV5-1, the J gene TRBJ1-1; TRBD1 matches at 8 bases. The germline CDR1 and CDR2 sequences are SGHRS and YFSETQ. The CDR3 extends over 16 amino acids. The V gene end was trimmed by 5 bases and the J gene end by 2 bases; junction bases not matched to a gene: 11. This CDR3 is CASSPRGLGSNTEAFF. In DNA, the CDR3 is TGCGCCAGCAGTCCCAGGGGGCTGGGTAGCAACACTGAAGCTTTCTTT. The full variable domain, rest sourced from reference TRBV5-1 and TRBJ1-1, is KAGVTQTPRYLIKTRGQQVTLSCSPISGHRSVSWYQQTPGQGLQFLFEYFSETQRNKGNFPGRFSGRQFSNSRSEMNVSTLELGDSALYLCASSPRGLGSNTEAFFGQGTRLTVV.

This chain uses TRBV27 with TRBJ1-5; 9 bases agree with TRBD1. Losses at the gene ends were 6 bases for V and 2 bases for J; bases not matched to a gene: 11. This CDR3 spans 17 amino acids. Per germline, CDR1 MNHEY and CDR2 SMNVEV (reference sequence). CDR3 amino acids: CASRVDRGPWGNQPQHF. CDR3 in DNA: TGTGCCAGCAGAGTGGACAGGGGCCCTTGGGGCAATCAGCCCCAGCATTTT.

This clone has only one observation. The gene calls are TRBV6-5 and TRBJ1-2; D not certain. Looked up from germline, CDR1 is MNHEY and CDR2 is SVGAGI. Between the trimmed V and J ends, which lost 2 bases and 7 bases, there was a span of 20 bases. The CDR3 has 16 residues. The DNA for the CDR3 is TGTGCCAGCAGTTACGGGGAGGGTCTCGCTTCGAGTGGCTACACCTTC. Amino acids: CASSYGEGLASSGYTF.

For this clone: The junction and the germline gene differ at one end; a read error may be behind it. V gene TRBV4-3 combines with J gene TRBJ1-6; D is perhaps TRBD1 (5 bases). Germline CDR1 and CDR2: LGHNA and YSLEER. CDR3 length: 16 residues. CDR3 in amino acids: CASSQDMGPHTSPLRF. The CDR3, as DNA: TGCGCCAGCAGCCAAGATATGGGGCCGCACACTTCACCCCTCCGCTTT.

The chain couples TRBV5-4 to TRBJ2-1; TRBD1 is a possible D gene (6 bases). Trimming shortened V by 1 base and J by 3 bases, and 14 bases separated the two germline ends. The V gene's germline CDR1 is SGHNT and CDR2 YYREEE (reference sequence). The CDR3 contains 16 residues. CDR3 loop: CASSLIGAGVYNEQFF. The DNA of the CDR3 is TGTGCCAGCAGCTTGATTGGGGCAGGGGTCTACAATGAGCAGTTCTTC. Using reference TRBV5-4 and TRBJ2-1 for the parts outside the CDR3, the full variable domain is ETGVTQSPTHLIKTRGQQVTLRCSSQSGHNTVSWYQQALGQGPQFIFQYYREEENGRGNFPPRFSGLQFPNYSSELNVNALELDDSALYLCASSLIGAGVYNEQFFGPGTRLTVL.